This TCR beta chain was identified in a study of OX40 agonist ivuxolimab in advanced cancers. The wider study: Patients in dose escalation had liver, melanoma, kidney or head and neck cancers. Mean age about 60 years, range about 23 to 80; just over 80% male. Three dose-escalation patients had partial responses: one with hepatocellular carcinoma and two with cutaneous melanoma.

Assay used: immunoSEQ multiplex PCR; TCRdb lists only in-frame clones, some missing. The sample holds 12,000 or so clones; more than 80% are singletons and the top ten take about an eighth. Here the sequenced sample was CD4+ or CD8+ T cells sorted from blood, taken in a trial of the OX40 agonist ivuxolimab. The source is an adult with an advanced solid tumor such as melanoma, head and neck, liver or kidney cancer.

This chain's CDR3 is CASSPWTSGANVLTF. Here the CDR3 DNA reads TGTGCCAGCAGCCCGTGGACATCCGGGGCCAACGTCCTGACTTTC. V and J are TRBV5-5 and TRBJ2-6; D is possibly TRBD1 (5 bases). V was pared by 4 bases and J by 4 bases, with 12 bases between. The CDR3 has 15 amino acids. Germline V CDR1 and CDR2: SGHKS, YYEKEE (reference sequence).